What follows are 20 T cell receptor beta chains derived from one specimen sequenced in a study of cytomegalovirus exposure and HLA in healthy donors. PCR used 60 Vbeta primers and 13 Jbeta primers. TCRdb's copy holds only in-frame clones and misses some; the assay was immunoSEQ multiplex PCR. Here the sample spans around 45,000 clones, 45% to 60% being singletons. Sequenced material: PBMCs. Source of these receptors: a man aged 55 to 70 in good health and CMV-seronegative.

The rearrangement links TRBV30 to TRBJ2-7; D remains unclear. The J call may not be correct, given that the DNA end is closer to TRBJ2-5. There are 11 residues in the CDR3. Germline V gives CDR1 GTSNPN, CDR2 SVGIG (reference sequence). The CDR3 DNA is TGTGCCTGGATTACAGAAGAGACCCAGTACTTC. Its protein product is CAWITEETQYF.

The chain is built from TRBV5-1 and TRBJ2-7, with 7 bases matching TRBD2. Trimming removed 5 bases from V and 5 bases from J; junction bases left unmatched: 10. The germline V gene has CDR1 SGHRS and CDR2 YFSETQ. CDR3 length: 14 amino acids. This CDR3 reads CASSDLAVGHEQYF. In nucleotides, the CDR3 is TGCGCCAGCAGTGACCTAGCGGTGGGCCACGAGCAGTACTTC.

This chain joins TRBV6-5 and TRBJ2-1; 7 bases line up with TRBD1. Per germline, CDR1 MNHEY and CDR2 SVGAGI. The V gene end was trimmed by 6 bases and the J gene end by 4 bases; junction bases not matched to a gene: 9. CDR3 length equals 15 residues. In DNA, the CDR3 is TGTGCCAGCAGACCCGGGACAGCTGAATACAATGAGCAGTTCTTC. It translates to CASRPGTAEYNEQFF.

This sequence joins TRBV2 and TRBJ2-5; D unclear. Germline values: CDR1 SNHLY, CDR2 FYNNEI. The CDR3 spans 12 residues. V was cut by 8 bases and J by 3 bases, with 10 bases left in between. The CDR3 nucleotides read TGTGCCAGCCAATACAGTGAAGAGACCCAGTACTTC. It translates to CASQYSEETQYF.

This clone has just a few counts. The chain recombines TRBV30 with TRBJ1-2; tentative D call: TRBD1 (5 bases). Germline V CDR1 and CDR2: GTSNPN, SVGIG (reference sequence). Trimming removed 3 bases from V and 0 bases from J, with 11 bases in between. CDR3 length: 14 residues. The CDR3: CAWRPAGPNYGYTF. CDR3 nucleotides: TGTGCCTGGAGGCCGGCGGGGCCTAACTATGGCTACACCTTC. The full variable domain, rest sourced from reference TRBV30 and TRBJ1-2, is SQTIHQWPATLVQPVGSPLSLECTVEGTSNPNLYWYRQAAGRGLQLLFYSVGIGQISSEVPQNLSASRPQDRQFILSSKKLLLSDSGFYLCAWRPAGPNYGYTFGSGTRLTVV.

This rearrangement joins TRBV19 to TRBJ1-1; perhaps TRBD1 as D (5 bases). V dropped 3 bases and J dropped 1 base, with 6 bases sitting between them. The germline V gene encodes CDR1 LNHDA and CDR2 SQIVND (reference sequence). The CDR3 has 13 residues. The CDR3 reads CASSIQGNTEAFF. The CDR3 region has the DNA TGTGCCAGTAGTATCCAGGGGAACACTGAAGCTTTCTTT.

The V call is TRBV27, the J call TRBJ1-1, with 7 bases lining up with TRBD1. Looked up from germline, CDR1 is MNHEY and CDR2 is SMNVEV (reference sequence). CDR3 length equals 13 residues. The V segment lost 3 bases and the J segment 4 bases; nucleotides outside the gene matches: 2. This CDR3 reads CASSLAGGTEAFF. The CDR3 region has the DNA TGTGCCAGCAGTTTGGCAGGGGGCACTGAAGCTTTCTTT.

V usage is TRBV6-1 and J usage is TRBJ2-2; D remains unclear. V was trimmed by 1 base and J by 2 bases, leaving 8 bases between them. Per germline, CDR1 MNHNS and CDR2 SASEGT. The CDR3 covers 15 residues. Written as DNA, the CDR3 is TGTGCCAGCAGTGAAGTGGGCATTAACACCGGGGAGCTGTTTTTT. Its translation: CASSEVGINTGELFF.

This rearrangement joins TRBV5-4 to TRBJ2-7, with 7 positions matching TRBD2. The ends lost 4 bases at V and 4 bases at J; junction bases unmatched: 14. Germline V gives CDR1 SGHNT, CDR2 YYREEE (reference sequence). The CDR3 runs to 16 residues. CDR3: CASSPILGGSRYEQYF. CDR3 sequence (DNA): TGTGCCAGCAGCCCCATTCTGGGCGGGAGCAGATACGAGCAGTACTTC.

The chain employs TRBV11-3 and TRBJ2-1; 11 bases are a match to TRBD1. This CDR3 contains 15 residues. Trimming cost V 4 bases and J 8 bases; bases outside gene matches: 7. Looked up from germline, CDR1 is SGHNT and CDR2 is YENEEA. CDR3 coding DNA: TGTGCCAGCAGCTCGAGGACAGGGGGCGGGGATGAGCAGTTCTTC. The encoded protein is CASSSRTGGGDEQFF. Full variable domain (rest looked up from reference TRBV11-3 and TRBJ2-1): EAGVVQSPRYKIIEKKQPVAFWCNPISGHNTLYWYLQNLGQGPELLIRYENEEAVDDSQLPKDRFSAERLKGVDSTLKIQPAELGDSAVYLCASSSRTGGGDEQFFGPGTRLTVL.

This clone occurred a few times. The rearrangement links TRBV5-4 to TRBJ1-5; the D gene is possibly TRBD1 (6 bases). Trimming pared 4 bases from V and 7 bases from J, leaving 12 bases between. The CDR3 totals 13 residues. Germline V lookup: CDR1 SGHNT, CDR2 YYREEE (reference sequence). DNA for the CDR3: TGTGCCAGCAGCGGTGACAGGCAACAGCCCCAGCATTTT. This gives the protein CASSGDRQQPQHF.

In its sample, this clone ranks as large. This rearrangement joins TRBV29-1 to TRBJ1-4, with 7 bases aligning to TRBD1. CDR3 length equals 13 residues. Germline V lookup: CDR1 SQVTM, CDR2 ANQGSEA. V dropped 6 bases and J dropped 10; count of bases not matched to a gene: 11. DNA for the CDR3: TGCAGCGTCCAGGGGGTGTTGGAGGGAAAACTGTTTTTT. As protein: CSVQGVLEGKLFF. The full variable domain, in which reference TRBV29-1 and TRBJ1-4 provide the parts outside the CDR3, is SAVISQKPSRDICQRGTSLTIQCQVDSQVTMMFWYRQQPGQSLTLIATANQGSEATYESGFVIDKFPISRPNLTFSTLTVSNMSPEDSSIYLCSVQGVLEGKLFFGSGTQLSVL.

This sequence joins TRBV7-2 and TRBJ1-2, with TRBD1 matching over 8 bases. Germline V gene lookup returns CDR1 SGHTA and CDR2 FQGNSA. The V gene end was trimmed by 5 bases and the J gene end by 2 bases; junction bases not matched to a gene: 7. CDR3 size: 15 residues. DNA for the CDR3: TGTGCCAGCAGCCCGACGGACAGGGCCAACTATGGCTACACCTTC. Translating gives CASSPTDRANYGYTF.

This chain links TRBV4-1 with TRBJ2-3; 9 nucleotides match TRBD2. CDR1 and CDR2 (germline): MGHRA, YSYEKL. The CDR3 consists of 15 residues. The junction had 0 bases not matched to a gene; V was cut back by 2 bases and J by 0 bases. The CDR3 loop reads CASSQTSGSTDTQYF. The CDR3 nucleotides read TGCGCCAGCAGCCAAACTAGCGGGAGCACAGATACGCAGTATTTT.

The chain carries TRBV7-8 and TRBJ2-5; no definite D call. CDR3 length equals 12 residues. Germline assignment: CDR1 SGHVS and CDR2 FQNEAQ. Between the trimmed V and J ends, which lost 5 bases and 11 bases, there was a span of 15 bases. This CDR3 reads CASSIMGQRQYF. The CDR3 bases are TGTGCCAGCAGCATCATGGGTCAGCGACAGTACTTC.

This clone appeared once. The gene calls are TRBV28 and TRBJ1-2; 8 bases fit TRBD1. V dropped 1 base and J dropped 7; count of bases not matched to a gene: 8. Germline V CDR1 and CDR2: MDHEN, SYDVKM. The CDR3 is 15 amino acids. The CDR3, as DNA: TGTGCCAGCAGTTTATCCGGACAGGGTATTATTGGCTACACCTTC. Translation: CASSLSGQGIIGYTF.

This clone showed up just a few times. The rearrangement links TRBV6-1 to TRBJ2-2; D possibly corresponds to TRBD2 (6 bases). CDR3 length: 16 residues. Trimming removed 4 bases at V and 1 base at J, with 13 bases between. CDR1 and CDR2 from the germline V gene are MNHNS and SASEGT. CDR3 coding DNA: TGTGCCAGCAGTGGCCTCGGGACTGGGAACACCGGGGAGCTGTTTTTT. Its protein is CASSGLGTGNTGELFF.

The chain uses TRBV5-8 and TRBJ1-2; 9 bases align to TRBD1. Trimming at V came to 4 bases and at J to 6 bases, leaving 13 bases not matched to a gene. The length of the CDR3 is 16 residues. Germline V gene data show CDR1 as SGHTS and CDR2 as YDEGEE. CDR3 DNA sequence: TGTGCCAGCAGCAGCCGGGACAGGGTCGAAGGCAATGGCTACACCTTC. Protein sequence: CASSSRDRVEGNGYTF.

This clone was observed a few times. CDR3 residues: CASRGATEAFF. The CDR3 region has the DNA TGTGCCAGCAGAGGAGCGACTGAAGCTTTCTTT. The V gene is TRBV6-5, the J gene TRBJ1-1; D remains ambiguous. This CDR3 region has 11 residues. Trimming removed 6 bases from V and 5 bases from J, with 7 bases in between. Germline CDR1 reads MNHEY; CDR2 reads SVGAGI.

This clone was picked up a small number of times. The chain joins TRBV6-1 to TRBJ2-7; 7 bases line up with TRBD1. V shed 7 bases, J shed 0 bases, and the junction held 6 bases outside the gene matches. Germline V CDR1 and CDR2: MNHNS, SASEGT. The length of the CDR3 is 14 residues. CDR3 coding DNA: TGTGCCAGCACATTTGGGGACAGCTCCTACGAGCAGTACTTC. It specifies CASTFGDSSYEQYF.